The text below deals with one TCR beta chain. PCR used 60 Vbeta primers and 13 Jbeta primers. Using immunoSEQ multiplex PCR, the repertoire was profiled, and TCRdb retains in-frame clones only, with some absent. The repertoire holds 84,000 or so clones, over 70% seen once, with roughly 1.9% in the top ten. This sample was taken from a study of cytomegalovirus exposure and HLA in healthy donors. About the research overall: Earlier, 95 million to 130 million unique TCR beta sequences were recovered from approximately 200 million T cells by an analysis.

Germline V gene data show CDR1 as SGHAT and CDR2 as FQNNGV. V was clipped by 4 bases and J by 5 bases, with 12 bases between them. The CDR3 is 13 amino acids. The origin of this receptor is a boy younger than 18 in good health and CMV-seronegative. Sequenced sample: PBMCs. The chain joins TRBV11-2 to TRBJ2-7, with a weak D call TRBD1 (6 bases). CDR3 DNA sequence: TGTGCCAGCAGCTATGAGGGGGATAACGAGCAGTACTTC. Translated: CASSYEGDNEQYF.